Shown below are 15 T cell receptor beta chains from a single sample sequenced in a study of blood T cells in healthy people across ages. The second PCR ran roughly 6 to 11 cycles with a sample-barcoded 5' primer and J-beta primers. Via MiXCR, TCRdb re-called the 5' RACE reads, giving one row per CDR3 protein. The sample gives 800,000 or so distinct CDR3 sequences, roughly 60% of which show up once; about a quarter is in the top ten. The sample was blood. The receptor source for this set is a man aged 30 to 45 in good health.

V and J are TRBV29-1 and TRBJ1-5; D is unresolved. Trimming stripped 6 bases from V and 1 base from J, with 10 bases between. The length of the CDR3 is 13 residues. Germline CDR1 is SQVTM and CDR2 is ANQGSEA. This chain's CDR3 is CSVGSGSNQPQHF. The DNA of the CDR3 is TGCAGCGTCGGAAGTGGGAGCAATCAGCCCCAGCATTTT.

The chain combines TRBV20-1 with TRBJ2-3; D gene ambiguous. Germline lookup yields CDR1 DFQATT and CDR2 SNEGSKA (reference sequence). The CDR3 totals 14 residues. The CDR3 is CSTERPAATDTQYF. CDR3 coding DNA: TGCAGCACAGAGCGCCCCGCAGCCACAGATACGCAGTATTTT.

Comment on this clonotype: The junction shows a germline mismatch at one end, possibly a read error. V gene TRBV5-8 combines with J gene TRBJ2-3, with 8 bases identical to TRBD2. CDR1 is SGHTS, CDR2 YDEGEE, per germline. The CDR3 extends over 18 amino acids. CDR3 sequence: CASSLSLTSGGSTDTQCF. CDR3 bases: TGTGCCAGCAGCTTGTCTCTAACTAGCGGCGGGAGCACAGATACGCAGTGTTTT.

The chain recombines TRBV18 with TRBJ1-2; D uncertain. Germline values: CDR1 KGHSH, CDR2 LQKENI. V was clipped by 3 bases and J by 2 bases, with 10 bases between them. CDR3 length: 14 residues. CDR3 in DNA: TGTGCCAGCTCACCCGCAGGTTACAACTATGGCTACACCTTC. Translation: CASSPAGYNYGYTF.

The sample holds a few counts of this clonotype. CDR3 in amino acids: CSVASSEGETQYF. The CDR3 DNA reads as TGCAGCGTTGCTAGTTCAGAAGGAGAGACCCAGTACTTC. The chain recombines TRBV29-1 with TRBJ2-5, with unresolved D. There are 13 residues in the CDR3. CDR1 is SQVTM, CDR2 ANQGSEA, per germline. Deletions cut 4 bases from V and 4 bases from J, with 13 bases between.

This clonotype was counted only a few times. The rearrangement uses TRBV10-3 and TRBJ2-4, with 7 bases identical to TRBD2. The DNA matches TRBJ2-7 better at its end, which makes the J call doubtful. The germline V gene has CDR1 ENHRY and CDR2 SYGVKD. The CDR3 has 13 residues. The CDR3 here is CAISNGGSYEQYF. In DNA form, the CDR3 reads TGTGCCATCAGTAACGGGGGGAGTTACGAGCAGTACTTC.

The CDR3 loop reads CASSQDSRGRSPLHF. The CDR3 DNA is TGTGCCAGCAGCCAAGATAGCAGGGGCCGATCACCCCTCCACTTT. V and J are TRBV4-2 and TRBJ1-6; the D gene is possibly TRBD1 (6 bases). The CDR3 is 15 amino acids. The germline CDR1 and CDR2 sequences are LGHNA and YNFKEQ. Trimming pared 0 bases from V and 10 bases from J, leaving 13 bases between.

This clonotype was detected once. The chain recombines TRBV25-1 with TRBJ2-6; the D gene is possibly TRBD1 (5 bases). The CDR3 has 15 residues. The germline gives CDR1 MGHDK, CDR2 SYGVNS. V was pared by 4 bases and J by 0 bases, with 7 bases between. CDR3 sequence: CASSGQFSGANVLTF. As DNA, the CDR3 is TGTGCCAGCAGTGGACAGTTCTCTGGGGCCAACGTCCTGACTTTC. The entire variable domain, with the rest obtained from reference TRBV25-1 and TRBJ2-6, is as follows: EADIYQTPRYLVIGTGKKITLECSQTMGHDKMYWYQQDPGMELHLIHYSYGVNSTEKGDLSSESTVSRIRTEHFPLTLESARPSHTSQYLCASSGQFSGANVLTFGAGSRLTVL.

Here the CDR3 reads CSARGPAGGRDEQYF. The CDR3 DNA reads TGCAGTGCTAGAGGACCAGCGGGGGGGCGGGATGAGCAGTACTTC. The V call is TRBV20-1, the J call TRBJ2-7; TRBD2 matches 10 bases. The CDR3 contains 15 residues. V shed 1 base and J 7 bases; nucleotides not matched to a gene: 10. Germline CDR1 is DFQATT and CDR2 is SNEGSKA (reference sequence).

This clonotype was counted ten times or more. V usage is TRBV7-2 and J usage is TRBJ2-5; D possibly corresponds to TRBD1 (7 bases). Trimming cost V 0 bases and J 5 bases, with 16 bases left between them. Germline-derived CDR1 and CDR2 are SGHTA and FQGNSA. CDR3 length: 16 residues. DNA for the CDR3: TGTGCCAGCAGCTTAGCGGGCGGGACAGCTGTGGAGACCCAGTACTTC. Translated: CASSLAGGTAVETQYF. The full variable domain, in which reference TRBV7-2 and TRBJ2-5 provide the parts outside the CDR3, is GAGVSQSPSNKVTEKGKDVELRCDPISGHTALYWYRQSLGQGLEFLIYFQGNSAPDKSGLPSDRFSAERTGGSVSTLTIQRTQQEDSAVYLCASSLAGGTAVETQYFGPGTRLLVL.

This clonotype was seen more than once but under ten times. This chain connects TRBV4-3 to TRBJ1-2; D unresolved. The CDR3 loop spans 14 amino acids. Trimming took off 0 bases at V and 8 bases at J, with 13 bases between the two ends. CDR1 is LGHNA and CDR2 is YSLEER in the germline V gene. CDR3 sequence: CASSQDFGNSGYTF. The CDR3 DNA is TGCGCCAGCAGCCAAGATTTTGGGAATTCCGGCTACACCTTC.

This clonotype was found once. This chain joins TRBV6-7 and TRBJ1-2; a weak D match, TRBD1 (5 bases). TRBV6-7 falls under the ORF class, with uncertain function. Trimming left V 8 bases short and J 4 bases short, with 14 bases between. This CDR3 is 13 amino acids long. DNA for the CDR3: TGTGCCAGCCCGGTTAACAGGAGCTATGGCTACACCTTC. Translation: CASPVNRSYGYTF.

V and J are TRBV10-3 and TRBJ1-1; unclear D gene. The germline CDR1 and CDR2 sequences are ENHRY and SYGVKD. Trimming removed 0 bases from V and 1 base from J, with 9 bases in between. CDR3 length: 15 amino acids. CDR3 sequence: CAISESAGQNTEAFF. The CDR3 DNA reads as TGTGCCATCAGTGAGTCGGCAGGCCAGAACACTGAAGCTTTCTTT.

J is TRBJ2-1 and V is TRBV5-6; D might be TRBD1 or TRBD2, each matching 5 bases. Trimming took 3 bases from V and 7 from J, leaving 8 bases between them. The CDR3 is 12 residues long. Per the germline V gene, CDR1 is SGHDT and CDR2 is YYEEEE. This chain's CDR3 is CASSSRENEQFF. CDR3 nucleotides: TGTGCCAGCAGCTCCAGGGAGAATGAGCAGTTCTTC.

The genes are TRBV2 and TRBJ2-1, with D maybe TRBD1 (5 bases). V was trimmed by 5 bases and J by 1 base, leaving 18 bases between them. Germline values: CDR1 SNHLY, CDR2 FYNNEI. The CDR3 loop spans 17 amino acids. As DNA, the CDR3 is TGTGCCAGCAGTAGTCCGTGGGGCGCGGATTCCTACAATGAGCAGTTCTTC. Its protein is CASSSPWGADSYNEQFF.